These 16 T cell receptor beta chains came from one sample sequenced in a study of cytomegalovirus exposure and HLA in healthy donors. Use of 60 Vbeta and 13 Jbeta primers characterized the PCR. The repertoire was sequenced with immunoSEQ multiplex PCR; TCRdb's copy has only in-frame clones and lacks some. The repertoire table contains 56,000 or so clones. Sequenced sample: PBMCs. The receptor source for this set is a man aged 40-49 years in good health and CMV-seropositive.

The gene calls are TRBV5-1 and TRBJ1-3; 8 bases fit TRBD1. Germline-derived CDR1 and CDR2 are SGHRS and YFSETQ. This CDR3 spans 14 amino acids. Losses at the gene ends were 4 bases for V and 2 bases for J; bases not matched to a gene: 2. CDR3 protein: CASSPGGAGNTIYF. The CDR3 nucleotides are TGCGCCAGCAGCCCAGGGGGCGCTGGAAACACCATATATTTT. Full variable domain (outside the CDR3, taken from reference TRBV5-1 and TRBJ1-3): KAGVTQTPRYLIKTRGQQVTLSCSPISGHRSVSWYQQTPGQGLQFLFEYFSETQRNKGNFPGRFSGRQFSNSRSEMNVSTLELGDSALYLCASSPGGAGNTIYFGEGSWLTVV.

The chain is built from TRBV9 and TRBJ2-3; tentatively, D is TRBD2 (6 bases). The germline gives CDR1 SGDLS, CDR2 YYNGEE. Trimming left V 0 bases short and J 0 bases short, with 8 bases between. This CDR3 is 15 amino acids long. CDR3 DNA sequence: TGTGCCAGCAGCGTAGGGAGCGGGAGCACAGATACGCAGTATTTT. It codes for CASSVGSGSTDTQYF. The full variable domain, completed using reference TRBV9 and TRBJ2-3, is DSGVTQTPKHLITATGQRVTLRCSPRSGDLSVYWYQQSLDQGLQFLIQYYNGEERAKGNILERFSAQQFPDLHSELNLSSLELGDSALYFCASSVGSGSTDTQYFGPGTRLTVL.

This chain joins TRBV6-5 and TRBJ2-7; unclear D gene. CDR1 is MNHEY, CDR2 SVGAGI, per germline. The CDR3 is made up of 16 amino acids. V dropped 4 bases and J dropped 4 bases, with 20 bases sitting between them. The CDR3 region has the DNA TGTGCCAGCAGTTCTCCCCTGGCAGCCGGCAGGTACGAGCAGTACTTC. Amino acids: CASSSPLAAGRYEQYF.

The chain joins TRBV6-6 to TRBJ2-7, with D maybe TRBD2 (6 bases). The length of the CDR3 is 15 residues. V was clipped by 0 bases and J by 5 bases, with 14 bases between them. Germline assignment: CDR1 MNHNY and CDR2 SVGAGI (reference sequence). The CDR3: CASSYSGGSSNEQYF. The CDR3 coding sequence is TGTGCCAGCAGTTACTCTGGGGGGAGTTCCAACGAGCAGTACTTC.

The chain combines TRBV5-1 with TRBJ1-2; D is uncertain. CDR1 is SGHRS and CDR2 is YFSETQ in the germline V gene. Trimming stripped 3 bases from V and 7 bases from J, with 16 bases between. The CDR3 sequence is 14 residues long. The CDR3 region has the DNA TGCGCCAGCAGCTCGCCGACCGGGGAAGGTGGCTACACCTTC. This sequence encodes CASSSPTGEGGYTF. Variable domain in full (rest from reference TRBV5-1 and TRBJ1-2): KAGVTQTPRYLIKTRGQQVTLSCSPISGHRSVSWYQQTPGQGLQFLFEYFSETQRNKGNFPGRFSGRQFSNSRSEMNVSTLELGDSALYLCASSSPTGEGGYTFGSGTRLTVV.

The gene calls are TRBV11-2 and TRBJ2-1, with a tentative D call TRBD1 (6 bases). The CDR3 consists of 16 residues. V lost 2 bases to trimming and J lost 0 bases, with 11 bases between them. Per germline, CDR1 SGHAT and CDR2 FQNNGV. As DNA, the CDR3 is TGTGCCAGCAGCTTAAGGGCGGACAGCTCCTACAATGAGCAGTTCTTC. The encoded protein is CASSLRADSSYNEQFF.

The chain links TRBV11-2 to TRBJ2-6; D is possibly TRBD1 (6 bases). The V gene lost 7 bases and the J gene lost 2 bases, with 24 bases spanning the gap. Per the germline V gene, CDR1 is SGHAT and CDR2 is FQNNGV. The CDR3 length is 19 residues. CDR3 sequence: CASNVPPTGPWAGANVLTF. Here the CDR3 DNA reads TGTGCCAGCAACGTCCCTCCCACAGGGCCGTGGGCTGGGGCCAACGTCCTGACTTTC.

The genes are TRBV9 and TRBJ2-7; D might be TRBD2 (7 bases). In germline, CDR1 is SGDLS, CDR2 YYNGEE. The CDR3 runs to 17 residues. V lost 4 bases, J lost 4 bases, and 24 bases lay in between. In DNA, the CDR3 is TGTGCCAGCAGCTCGCATGGGGGGGCAGGGGTGGGGTACGAGCAGTACTTC. This encodes CASSSHGGAGVGYEQYF.

The chain couples TRBV12-5 to TRBJ2-3, with D hard to call. CDR3 length equals 12 residues. Germline V lookup: CDR1 LGHNT, CDR2 FRNRAP. V lost 5 bases and J 6 bases, leaving 9 bases between the germline ends. CDR3 in amino acids: CASGHSRDTQYF. The CDR3 DNA follows: TGTGCTAGTGGTCATTCTAGGGATACGCAGTATTTT. The full variable domain, with the rest looked up from reference TRBV12-5 and TRBJ2-3, is DARVTQTPRHKVTEMGQEVTMRCQPILGHNTVFWYRQTMMQGLELLAYFRNRAPLDDSGMPKDRFSAEMPDATLATLKIQPSEPRDSAVYFCASGHSRDTQYFGPGTRLTVL.

The J gene is TRBJ1-2, the V gene TRBV19; D remains unclear. Trimming shortened V by 3 bases and J by 2 bases, and 10 bases separated the two germline ends. Germline CDR1 is LNHDA and CDR2 is SQIVND (reference sequence). CDR3 size: 14 residues. Here the CDR3 reads CASSMLGVNYGYTF. CDR3 DNA: TGTGCCAGTAGTATGTTGGGAGTCAACTATGGCTACACCTTC.

V usage is TRBV5-1 and J usage is TRBJ2-5; D is ambiguous. V was pared by 4 bases and J by 2 bases, with 15 bases between. There are 15 residues in the CDR3. Germline loops: CDR1 SGHRS, CDR2 YFSETQ. Written as DNA, the CDR3 is TGCGCCAGCAGCCTGCGTGAGACGGGTCAAGAGACCCAGTACTTC. Its translation: CASSLRETGQETQYF.

Note on this clone: At the DNA level, this CDR3 is encoded by other sequences in the same sample as well. The CDR3 protein is CASSLGGQPWETQYF. In DNA, the CDR3 is TGTGCCAGCAGCTTAGGGGGACAGCCTTGGGAGACCCAGTACTTC. The chain joins TRBV7-3 to TRBJ2-5; 7 positions agree with TRBD1. The J segment lost 5 bases and the V segment lost 2 bases, leaving 8 bases of the junction unmatched. Germline V gene lookup returns CDR1 SGHTA and CDR2 FQGTGA. The CDR3 runs 15 residues.

The chain is built from TRBV5-1 and TRBJ2-1; TRBD1 matches 8 bases. The CDR3 totals 16 residues. V lost 0 bases to trimming and J lost 9 bases; unmatched junction nucleotides: 11. Germline V gene sequence: CDR1 SGHRS, CDR2 YFSETQ. CDR3 in amino acids: CASSLGLGAGGSEQFF. The CDR3 nucleotides read TGCGCCAGCAGCTTGGGGTTAGGGGCAGGGGGCAGTGAGCAGTTCTTC.

This chain uses TRBV19 with TRBJ2-2, with 8 nucleotides matching TRBD1. Trimming removed 4 bases from V and 7 bases from J; junction bases left unmatched: 5. The CDR3 is 14 residues long. Germline CDR1 reads LNHDA; CDR2 reads SQIVND (reference sequence). The CDR3 spells CASSTLQGVGELFF. The CDR3 DNA reads TGTGCCAGTAGTACTCTACAGGGGGTCGGGGAGCTGTTTTTT.

The chain uses TRBV19 and TRBJ1-2; D gene ambiguous. The germline V gene encodes CDR1 LNHDA and CDR2 SQIVND (reference sequence). V lost 5 bases and J 2 bases, leaving 18 bases between the germline ends. This CDR3 contains 16 residues. For the CDR3, the DNA is TGTGCCAGTAGTCTGCCGGGTCTGGCTCAGAACTATGGCTACACCTTC. As protein: CASSLPGLAQNYGYTF.

The CDR3 DNA is TGTGCCAGCAACCCCGGGGGGGGGCACCGGGATGAGCAGTTCTTC. This codes for CASNPGGGHRDEQFF. The chain carries TRBV2 and TRBJ2-1; 8 bases fit TRBD2. Germline CDR1 SNHLY, CDR2 FYNNEI. This CDR3 is 15 amino acids long. V was pared by 7 bases and J by 8 bases, with 13 bases of the junction left unmatched.